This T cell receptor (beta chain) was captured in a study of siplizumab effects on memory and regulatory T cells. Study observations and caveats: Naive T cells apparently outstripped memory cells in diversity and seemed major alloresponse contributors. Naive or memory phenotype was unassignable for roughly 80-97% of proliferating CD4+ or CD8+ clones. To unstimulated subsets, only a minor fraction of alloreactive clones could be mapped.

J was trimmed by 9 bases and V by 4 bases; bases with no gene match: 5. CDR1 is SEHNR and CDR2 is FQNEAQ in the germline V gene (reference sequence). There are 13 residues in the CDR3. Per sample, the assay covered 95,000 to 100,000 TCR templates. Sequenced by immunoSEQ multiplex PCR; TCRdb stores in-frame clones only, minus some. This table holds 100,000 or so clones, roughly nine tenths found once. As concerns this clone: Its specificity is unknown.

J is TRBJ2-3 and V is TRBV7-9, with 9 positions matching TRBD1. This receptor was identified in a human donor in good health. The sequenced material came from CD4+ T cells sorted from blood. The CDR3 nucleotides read TGTGCCAGCAGCTCGGAAGGACAGGGGACGCAGTATTTT. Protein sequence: CASSSEGQGTQYF.